The sequence of this T cell receptor (beta chain) was determined in a study of molecular identifiers for immune sequencing clone quantification (dated by TCRdb to the late 2010s). For the wider study: For a replicate experiment, RNA from roughly 20,000 or 100,000 naive CD8 T cells was divided into five aliquots, and four of the five aliquots were sequenced. The study was a methods study using CD8 T cells to benchmark molecular-identifier clustering-based TCR repertoire sequencing (MIDCIRS) and TCR RNA copy counting. The paper's findings and limits, for the study overall: Spiked-in Jurkat TCR RNA (about ten copies' worth), which is not part of the donor repertoire, was contained in the naive libraries. Without barcode sub-clustering, chimeric consensus sequences inflated TCR diversity; chimeras reached as high as 47%. In CMV-specific effector cells, clones with more than 20 RNA copies contained over 98% of molecules, whereas in naive cells such clones contained under 1% of molecules. Even against a background of 750,000 to 1,000,000 naive CD8 T cells, spiked-in Jurkat TCR RNA amounting to a single cell's worth was reported to be detectable. Highly expanded clone sizes could be underestimated because identical TCR molecules may share a barcode. Modeling indicated approximately 2.7 TCR RNA copies recovered per cell, compared with roughly 10 by digital PCR, which implies a capture efficiency of approximately 30%.

Library preparation was by PCR. Sequencing took place on an Illumina HiSeq 4000. Bulk TCR libraries were prepared as previously described, using TCR primers listed in Table S5. Purification of total RNA was performed with the Qiagen AllPrep DNA/RNA kit. Reads from multiple sequencing runs of the same library were pooled before analysis. The study's own analysis went as follows. Only reads with exact TCR constant sequence were kept, trimmed to 150 nt, and grouped by their 12-nt molecular barcodes. Reads inside each barcode group were sub-clustered using a 15% Levenshtein threshold, and a quality-weighted consensus sequence was constructed for each RNA molecule. Non-functional sequences were excluded, and lower-count sequences lying one edit away from another sequence were also excluded. On the basis of fitting two negative binomial distributions, barcode sub-clusters with fewer than 20% of the maximum read count were discarded. TCRdb handled the public reads itself, with Q25 trimming in fastp and clone calling in MiXCR, and kept productive beta chains. Each entry is one CDR3 protein sequence, shown with its most common DNA and genes. TCRdb, rather than the study authors, made the V and J calls. Counted in this sample were a few hundred thousand distinct CDR3 sequences; about a fifth of them appeared once. The ten largest clones add up to about 0.8% of the sample.

Details on this clonotype: Its antigen is unknown. An end of the junction differs from the germline gene, which may be a read error.

Libraries of naive CD8 T cells were generated from about 21,000 to 970,000 sorted cells, with 10%, 30% or 50% of the purified RNA used. Naive CD8 T cells were FACS-sorted as CD8+CD4-CCR7+CD45RA+ on a BD FACSAria II into RLT Plus buffer. Detection sensitivity was tested by spiking Jurkat RNA equal to roughly ten TCR copies' worth into samples containing roughly 17,000-1,100,000 naive CD8 T cells. Enrichment of CD8 T cells was performed with RosetteSep CD8+ T Cell Enrichment Cocktail and Ficoll-Paque, after which ACK red cell lysis was carried out. The receptor's source is a human donor in good health. Some libraries in this study had Jurkat cell RNA spiked in. Sequencing used naive CD8+ T cells from blood, with Jurkat cell RNA spiked in. The cell subset or site label for this specimen denotes: FACS-sorted CD8+CD4-CCR7+CD45RA+ naive T cells.

The bases read TGTGCCACCAGCGAGATGAACGGCAATCACCCCCAGCATTTT. Its amino acids are CATSEMNGNHPQHF. This chain is built from TRBV28 and TRBJ1-5; a confident D gene designation cannot be given. Taken from cysteine to phenylalanine, the CDR3 has 14 residues. Left in the record is the CDR3 DNA by itself, 42 bases read in frame from the first base. CDR1 MDHEN and CDR2 SYDVKM are derived from the germline V gene. The CDR3 plus the reference TRBV28 and TRBJ1-5 genes for the other parts give the full variable domain: DVKVTQSSRYLVKRTGEKVFLECVQDMDHENMFWYRQDPGLGLRLIYFSYDVKMKEKGDIPEGYSVSREKKERFSLILESASTNQTSMYLCATSEMNGNHPQHFGDGTRLSIL.